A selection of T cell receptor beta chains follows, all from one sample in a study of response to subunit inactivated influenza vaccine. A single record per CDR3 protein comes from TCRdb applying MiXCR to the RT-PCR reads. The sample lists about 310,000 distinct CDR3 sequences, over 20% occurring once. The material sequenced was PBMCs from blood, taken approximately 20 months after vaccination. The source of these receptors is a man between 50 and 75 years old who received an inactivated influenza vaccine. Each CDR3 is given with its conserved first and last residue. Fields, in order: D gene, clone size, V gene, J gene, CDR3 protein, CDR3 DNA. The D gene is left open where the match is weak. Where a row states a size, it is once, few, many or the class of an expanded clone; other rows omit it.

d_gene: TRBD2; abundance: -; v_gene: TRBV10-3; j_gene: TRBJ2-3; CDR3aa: CAITGGTTDTQYF; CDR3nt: TGTGCCATCACGGGGGGGACCACAGATACGCAGTATTTT
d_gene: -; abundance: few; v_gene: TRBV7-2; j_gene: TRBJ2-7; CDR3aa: CASSLEVSEQYF; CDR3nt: TGTGCCAGCAGCTTAGAGGTCTCCGAGCAGTACTTC
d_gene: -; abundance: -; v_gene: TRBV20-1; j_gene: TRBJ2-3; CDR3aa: CSARDLLGQSTDTQYF; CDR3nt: TGCAGTGCTAGAGATCTGCTAGGTCAGAGCACAGATACGCAGTATTTT
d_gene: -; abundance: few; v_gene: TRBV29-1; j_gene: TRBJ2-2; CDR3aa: CSVETGDTNTGELFF; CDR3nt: TGCAGCGTTGAAACAGGTGACACGAACACCGGGGAGCTGTTTTTT
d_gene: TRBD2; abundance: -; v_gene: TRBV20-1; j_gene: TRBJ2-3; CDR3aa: CSARRTSGGTDTQYF; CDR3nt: TGCAGTGCTCGACGGACTAGCGGGGGCACAGATACGCAGTATTTT
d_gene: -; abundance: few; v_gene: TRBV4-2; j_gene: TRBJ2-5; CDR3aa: CASSQDQGGGETQYF; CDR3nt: TGTGCCAGCAGCCAAGATCAAGGAGGGGGTGAGACCCAGTACTTC
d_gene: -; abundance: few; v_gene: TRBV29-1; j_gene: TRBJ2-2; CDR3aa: CSVEKGQGTGELFF; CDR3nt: TGCAGCGTCGAGAAGGGTCAGGGCACCGGGGAGCTGTTTTTT
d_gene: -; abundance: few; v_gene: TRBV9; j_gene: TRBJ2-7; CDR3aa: CASRQQYF; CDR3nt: TGTGCCAGCAGGCAGCAGTACTTC
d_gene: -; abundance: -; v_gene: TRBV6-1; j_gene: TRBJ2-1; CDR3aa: CASRRERNGASSYNEQFF; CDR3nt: TGTGCCAGCAGAAGGGAGCGAAACGGGGCCAGCTCCTACAATGAGCAGTTCTTC
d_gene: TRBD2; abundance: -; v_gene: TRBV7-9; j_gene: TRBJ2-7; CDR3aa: CASSLSAGVNEQYF; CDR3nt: TGTGCCAGCAGCCTGTCGGCGGGAGTGAACGAGCAGTACTTC
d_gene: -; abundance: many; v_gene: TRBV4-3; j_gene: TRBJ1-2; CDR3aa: CASSQGSSNYGYTF; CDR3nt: TGCGCCAGCAGCCAAGGGTCATCTAACTATGGCTACACCTTC